There are a few counts of the clone carrying this T cell receptor (beta chain). The sample originates from a study of blood T cell repertoires in COVID-19. About the study: PBMCs, B-cell-depleted T cells, or T cells provided the cDNA or gDNA that made up the material.

Assignment of participants to cohorts was predicated upon participant-reported clinical history. TCRdb keeps only in-frame clones here, not all; method: immunoSEQ multiplex PCR. The sample lists some 350,000 clones, 75% to 90% occurring once. CDR3 size: 13 residues. V gave up 4 bases and J gave up 4 bases, with 10 bases separating them. Germline assignment: CDR1 SGHAT and CDR2 FQNNGV. The rearrangement links TRBV11-2 to TRBJ1-2; maybe TRBD1 (6 bases). Material: PBMCs or T cells enriched from blood (not recorded which). The origin of this receptor is a young man who had recovered from COVID-19. For the CDR3, the DNA is TGTGCCAGCAGCTCGACAGGTCCCTATGGCTACACCTTC. Translated, it gives CASSSTGPYGYTF. Based on the CDR3 plus reference TRBV11-2 and TRBJ1-2, the full variable domain is EAGVAQSPRYKIIEKRQSVAFWCNPISGHATLYWYQQILGQGPKLLIQFQNNGVVDDSQLPKDRFSAERLKGVDSTLKIQPAKLEDSAVYLCASSSTGPYGYTFGSGTRLTVV.